Listed below are T cell receptor beta chains from one sample, sequenced in a study of blood T cells in healthy people across ages. Each CDR3 protein gets one entry after TCRdb re-called the 5' RACE reads with MiXCR. The data hold roughly 1,800,000 distinct CDR3 sequences, with around half observed a single time. Input material: blood. The receptors here all came from a middle-aged woman in good health. CDR3s leave out the opening cysteine and the closing phenylalanine or tryptophan. A D gene is named only where the DNA matches it firmly.

J gene: TRBJ1-6; V gene: TRBV7-2; CDR3 length: 14; D gene: NA; CDR3 protein: ASSLGPDSANSPLH
J gene: TRBJ2-7; V gene: TRBV20-1; CDR3 length: 15; D gene: NA; CDR3 protein: SARGPGSLRSSYEQY
J gene: TRBJ1-1; V gene: TRBV7-9; CDR3 length: 11; D gene: TRBD1; CDR3 protein: RVGDRGNTEAF
J gene: TRBJ2-6; V gene: TRBV7-2; CDR3 length: 13; D gene: NA; CDR3 protein: ASRYRVRGANVLT
J gene: TRBJ2-3; V gene: TRBV9; CDR3 length: 14; D gene: TRBD2; CDR3 protein: ASSANSGGAADTQY
J gene: TRBJ1-1; V gene: TRBV6-6; CDR3 length: 13; D gene: TRBD1; CDR3 protein: ASSPGQGVNTEAF
J gene: TRBJ2-6; V gene: TRBV3-1; CDR3 length: 16; D gene: NA; CDR3 protein: ASRTRGRVTSGANVLT
J gene: TRBJ2-7; V gene: TRBV6-5; CDR3 length: 14; D gene: NA; CDR3 protein: ASSYSTGHRVYEQY
J gene: TRBJ1-1; V gene: TRBV12-3/TRBV12-4; CDR3 length: 12; D gene: NA; CDR3 protein: ATLPGVMNTEAF
J gene: TRBJ2-6; V gene: TRBV4-2; CDR3 length: 13; D gene: NA; CDR3 protein: ASSQEISGANVLT
J gene: TRBJ1-4; V gene: TRBV6-1; CDR3 length: 9; D gene: NA; CDR3 protein: ASRGVEKLF
J gene: TRBJ2-7; V gene: TRBV28; CDR3 length: 12; D gene: NA; CDR3 protein: ASTWVKGRYEQY
J gene: TRBJ1-4; V gene: TRBV5-4; CDR3 length: 10; D gene: NA; CDR3 protein: ASSWDQEKLF
J gene: NA; V gene: TRBV13; CDR3 length: 13; D gene: TRBD2; CDR3 protein: ASKRAGGLVREQY
J gene: TRBJ2-3; V gene: TRBV2; CDR3 length: 12; D gene: NA; CDR3 protein: ASSTQGFTDTQY
J gene: TRBJ2-3; V gene: TRBV5-1; CDR3 length: 13; D gene: NA; CDR3 protein: ASSPGISVTDTQY
J gene: TRBJ2-7; V gene: TRBV6-2/TRBV6-3; CDR3 length: 14; D gene: NA; CDR3 protein: ASSPRPPLVSYEQY
J gene: TRBJ1-1; V gene: TRBV7-2; CDR3 length: 11; D gene: TRBD1; CDR3 protein: ASSLQGATEAF
J gene: TRBJ1-1; V gene: TRBV4-3; CDR3 length: 13; D gene: TRBD1; CDR3 protein: ASSQTGGPSTEAF
J gene: TRBJ1-1; V gene: TRBV9; CDR3 length: 12; D gene: TRBD1; CDR3 protein: ASSVTGGRTEAF
J gene: TRBJ1-2; V gene: TRBV4-3; CDR3 length: 13; D gene: NA; CDR3 protein: ASSQEARVLDGYT
J gene: TRBJ2-5; V gene: TRBV29-1; CDR3 length: 10; D gene: NA; CDR3 protein: SVRSADGPQY
J gene: TRBJ2-7; V gene: TRBV12-3/TRBV12-4; CDR3 length: 10; D gene: TRBD1; CDR3 protein: ASRRDSGEQY
J gene: TRBJ2-3; V gene: TRBV12-3/TRBV12-4; CDR3 length: 18; D gene: NA; CDR3 protein: ASSPPGWRGLGTSTDTQY
J gene: TRBJ2-1; V gene: TRBV7-8; CDR3 length: 16; D gene: TRBD2; CDR3 protein: ASSLGELAGVLRDEQF
J gene: TRBJ2-1; V gene: TRBV12-3/TRBV12-4; CDR3 length: 13; D gene: NA; CDR3 protein: ASSLGRPGQNEQF
J gene: NA; V gene: TRBV6-5; CDR3 length: 18; D gene: TRBD1; CDR3 protein: ASRLRGGLGQGAPPYEQY
J gene: TRBJ1-2; V gene: TRBV6-1; CDR3 length: 12; D gene: NA; CDR3 protein: ASRGEQRRYGYT
J gene: TRBJ2-1; V gene: TRBV3-1; CDR3 length: 12; D gene: TRBD2; CDR3 protein: ASSQQPGGNEQF
J gene: TRBJ1-5; V gene: TRBV6-6; CDR3 length: 11; D gene: NA; CDR3 protein: AISWSEYQPQH
J gene: TRBJ1-4; V gene: TRBV19; CDR3 length: 10; D gene: NA; CDR3 protein: ASHGKGEKLF
J gene: NA; V gene: TRBV20-1; CDR3 length: 12; D gene: TRBD2; CDR3 protein: SARVAGFTYEQY
J gene: TRBJ2-4; V gene: TRBV6-2/TRBV6-3; CDR3 length: 12; D gene: NA; CDR3 protein: ASTKPGAFGIQY
J gene: TRBJ2-1; V gene: TRBV6-6; CDR3 length: 15; D gene: NA; CDR3 protein: ASSHHQPGSSRDEQF
J gene: TRBJ2-1; V gene: TRBV10-3; CDR3 length: 12; D gene: TRBD2; CDR3 protein: AISERRTSNEQF
J gene: TRBJ2-3; V gene: TRBV20-1; CDR3 length: 12; D gene: TRBD1; CDR3 protein: SAQKTGIMYTQY
J gene: TRBJ1-5; V gene: TRBV4-3; CDR3 length: 16; D gene: TRBD1; CDR3 protein: ASSQDLRGQTSNQPQH
J gene: TRBJ2-7; V gene: TRBV27; CDR3 length: 13; D gene: NA; CDR3 protein: ASSRRAESSYEQY
J gene: TRBJ2-7; V gene: TRBV27; CDR3 length: 11; D gene: NA; CDR3 protein: ASSLWYGYEQY
J gene: TRBJ2-1; V gene: TRBV4-2; CDR3 length: 12; D gene: NA; CDR3 protein: ASSPRDNVFEQF
J gene: TRBJ1-2; V gene: TRBV6-6; CDR3 length: 13; D gene: TRBD1; CDR3 protein: ASSTDRGVFYGYT
J gene: TRBJ2-5; V gene: TRBV4-3; CDR3 length: 15; D gene: TRBD2; CDR3 protein: ASSQDRRTSGEETRY
J gene: TRBJ1-2; V gene: TRBV5-6; CDR3 length: 13; D gene: NA; CDR3 protein: ASSFEGTGNYGYT
J gene: TRBJ1-2; V gene: TRBV7-9; CDR3 length: 12; D gene: NA; CDR3 protein: ASSSQGDNYGYT
J gene: TRBJ2-3; V gene: TRBV20-1; CDR3 length: 11; D gene: TRBD1; CDR3 protein: SDGTGATDTQY